Below, one T cell receptor (beta chain) is given with its context. Produced via immunoSEQ multiplex PCR; TCRdb's table is partial and in-frame only. Of 40,000 or so clones listed, about four fifths are singletons. This record comes from a study of PD-1 blockade in mismatch repair-deficient tumors. Per germline, CDR1 MGHRA and CDR2 YSYEKL. V shed 4 bases and J 6 bases; nucleotides not matched to a gene: 6. CDR3 length equals 14 residues. The sequence derives from an adult with mismatch repair-deficient cancer. The source material was peripheral blood, sampled 4 weeks after starting pembrolizumab. The genes are TRBV4-1 and TRBJ2-4; TRBD1 aligns across 7 bases. The CDR3 is CASSPRDSSNIQYF. The CDR3 coding sequence is TGCGCCAGCAGCCCGAGGGACAGTTCAAACATTCAGTACTTC.